This entry lists 9 T cell receptor beta chains sequenced from one sample in a study of response to subunit inactivated influenza vaccine. TCRdb recomputed calls from the RT-PCR reads with MiXCR, one row per CDR3 protein. The table has about 700,000 distinct CDR3 sequences, 15% to 18% seen once. The sequencing here drew on PBMCs from blood, taken about 13 days after vaccination. The receptors were gathered from a man aged 50 to 60 who received an inactivated influenza vaccine.

This clonotype has only a few counts. The chain recombines TRBV24-1 with TRBJ2-1, with D possibly being TRBD2 (5 bases). Per germline, CDR1 KGHDR and CDR2 SFDVKD. V shed 4 bases and J shed 0 bases, with 12 bases lying between them. The CDR3 length is 16 residues. CDR3 nucleotides: TGTGCCACCAGTGACTCCCGGGGTCCCTCCTACAATGAGCAGTTCTTC. Translation: CATSDSRGPSYNEQFF.

The rearrangement links TRBV15 to TRBJ2-6; tentative D call: TRBD1 (5 bases). The CDR3 has 15 amino acids. Germline CDR1 LNHNV, CDR2 YYDKDF (reference sequence). Trimming removed 5 bases from V and 2 bases from J, with 10 bases in between. CDR3 coding DNA: TGTGCCACCAGCTACAGGAAACCTGGGGCCAACGTCCTGACTTTC. It codes for CATSYRKPGANVLTF.

This clonotype was seen only a few times. This chain joins TRBV20-1 and TRBJ2-5; 9 bases are shared with TRBD2. Per germline, CDR1 DFQATT and CDR2 SNEGSKA (reference sequence). The CDR3 is 15 residues long. J gave up 5 bases and V 0 bases, and 7 bases lay outside the gene matches. In nucleotides, the CDR3 is TGCAGTGCTAGAGATCGAAGCGGGGGGCGGGAGACCCAGTACTTC. It encodes CSARDRSGGRETQYF.

The gene calls are TRBV21-1 and TRBJ1-4. TRBV21-1 constitutes a pseudogene. The CDR3 is 15 residues long. The CDR3 coding sequence is TGTGCCACCAGCCCCTCTGGGCTGACTAATGAAAAACTGTTTTTT. Protein: CATSPSGLTNEKLFF.

The chain couples TRBV27 to TRBJ2-5; D is ambiguous. Germline lookup yields CDR1 MNHEY and CDR2 SMNVEV (reference sequence). The V gene lost 0 bases and the J gene lost 2 bases, with 10 bases spanning the gap. The CDR3 has 15 amino acids. The CDR3 region has the DNA TGTGCCAGCAGTTTATCTACCAGACGGCAAGAGACCCAGTACTTC. This sequence encodes CASSLSTRRQETQYF.

This clonotype was detected a few times. The chain recombines TRBV9 with TRBJ2-5; 8 bases agree with TRBD2. This CDR3 contains 14 residues. The germline CDR1 and CDR2 sequences are SGDLS and YYNGEE. With 6 bases clipped from V and 4 bases from J, the junction kept 8 bases outside the gene matches. CDR3 region: CASNPGGTSETQYF. For the CDR3, the DNA is TGTGCCAGCAACCCGGGGGGGACCTCAGAGACCCAGTACTTC.

This clonotype was counted ten times or more. The chain couples TRBV7-9 to TRBJ2-5; either TRBD1 or TRBD2 may supply D (6 bases each). Trimming took 6 bases from V and 7 from J, leaving 15 bases between them. CDR3 length equals 13 residues. The germline V gene has CDR1 SEHNR and CDR2 FQNEAQ (reference sequence). The CDR3 DNA follows: TGTGCCAGCAGTGACTCGGGGGCGGTGACCCAGTACTTC. Protein sequence: CASSDSGAVTQYF.

This clonotype showed up just a few times. The V and J genes are TRBV30 and TRBJ1-6; 10 bases match TRBD1. This CDR3 contains 16 residues. V was pared by 3 bases and J by 9 bases, with 11 bases of the junction left unmatched. Germline CDR1 GTSNPN, CDR2 SVGIG (reference sequence). In DNA, the CDR3 is TGTGCCTGGAGCTGGACAGGGGGTCTCTACGGTTCACCCCTCCACTTT. It translates to CAWSWTGGLYGSPLHF.

V usage is TRBV7-9 and J usage is TRBJ2-1; 8 bases map to TRBD1. The germline CDR1 and CDR2 sequences are SEHNR and FQNEAQ (reference sequence). The CDR3 runs 17 residues. Trimming at V came to 10 bases and at J to 4 bases, leaving 18 bases not matched to a gene. The CDR3 loop is CATAGGGTGNGYNEQFF. For the CDR3, the DNA is TGTGCCACCGCCGGCGGTGGGACAGGAAATGGGTACAATGAGCAGTTCTTC.